This T cell receptor beta chain derives from a study of tumor and adjacent non-tumor tissue in lung cancer. Study background: Around 4.4 million productive TCRbeta reads were obtained per sample on average.

Overall study results and limits: Significantly higher TCR diversity was found in tumor than normal lung. Tumor TCR diversity, when higher, was linked to shorter survival. In normal lung, the top 100 clones were significantly more dominant than in tumor.

This sample's RNA came from whole unsorted tissue. Distant lung tissue was collected more than 3 cm away from the tumor edge. Three rounds of nested PCR, following a modified ARM-PCR protocol, produced the TCRbeta library. TCRdb re-analysed the multiplex PCR reads in MiXCR, keeping a single row per CDR3 protein. Here the sample spans around 80,000 distinct CDR3 sequences, around 80% being singletons. Of note for this clonotype: Its antigen is not identified. A read error may account for a junction end that differs from germline.

This CDR3 contains 11 residues. Germline V CDR1 and CDR2: DFQATT, SNEGSKA (reference sequence). The rearrangement uses TRBV20-1 and TRBJ1-1; unclear D gene. This sequence originates from a man aged 55 to 69 with non-small cell lung cancer. The specimen sequenced was distant non-tumor lung tissue. This chain's CDR3 is CSARLNSEAFF. CDR3 DNA sequence: TGCAGTGCTAGATTGAACTCTGAAGCTTTCTTT.